Below are 15 T cell receptor beta chains sequenced from a single sample in a study of T cell repertoires in cytomegalovirus infection (dated by TCRdb to the late 2010s). For sequencing, an Illumina HiSeq 1500 was employed. The public reads were run again by TCRdb, first through fastp at Q25 and then through MiXCR, and only productive beta chains were kept. Each entry merges the rows of one CDR3 protein and shows their most common DNA and genes. The sample table lists 90,000 to 130,000 distinct CDR3 sequences, around a tenth of them with a count of one. Of the sample, over 25% is held by the ten largest clones. Their antigens are not known. The sample taken for sequencing was PBMCs, sequenced either directly or after in vitro stimulation (not recorded which). These receptors came from a human donor in good health (CMV status not recorded). Some clones in this sample may be carry-over from other donors' samples.

This clonotype was recorded at least ten times. The V call is TRBV11-2, the J call TRBJ2-1; 7 bases match TRBD2. There are 16 residues in the CDR3. Germline CDR1 and CDR2: SGHAT and FQNNGV. The junction had 10 bases not matched to a gene; V was cut back by 8 bases and J by 0 bases. The CDR3 nucleotides are TGTGCCAGCGTACTACTGGGCGGGAGCTCCTACAATGAGCAGTTCTTC. Translating it yields CASVLLGGSSYNEQFF.

This clonotype was seen a handful of times. The chain has TRBV11-2 and TRBJ2-1; 11 bases match TRBD2. The germline V gene has CDR1 SGHAT and CDR2 FQNNGV. The CDR3 is 17 residues long. With 2 bases clipped from V and 0 bases from J, the junction kept 3 bases outside the gene matches. The CDR3 reads CASSLSLAGGSYNEQFF. The CDR3 bases are TGTGCCAGCAGCTTATCGCTAGCGGGAGGCTCCTACAATGAGCAGTTCTTC.

The sample holds many counts of this clonotype. The rearrangement joins TRBV28 to TRBJ1-5; 8 bases align to TRBD1. Germline V gene sequence: CDR1 MDHEN, CDR2 SYDVKM. V was clipped by 7 bases and J by 2 bases; unmatched bases: 4. The CDR3 consists of 14 residues. The CDR3 spells CASTPRGRNQPQHF. The CDR3 DNA follows: TGTGCCAGCACTCCCAGGGGGCGCAATCAGCCCCAGCATTTT. The full variable domain, rest sourced from reference TRBV28 and TRBJ1-5, is DVKVTQSSRYLVKRTGEKVFLECVQDMDHENMFWYRQDPGLGLRLIYFSYDVKMKEKGDIPEGYSVSREKKERFSLILESASTNQTSMYLCASTPRGRNQPQHFGDGTRLSIL.

This clonotype has at least ten counts. This chain joins TRBV11-2 and TRBJ2-4; D may be TRBD2 (6 bases). This CDR3 region has 16 residues. Deletions cut 0 bases from V and 2 bases from J, with 11 bases between. The germline V gene has CDR1 SGHAT and CDR2 FQNNGV. The CDR3 bases are TGTGCCAGCAGCTTAGAGCCCAGCGGGCCCAAAAACATTCAGTACTTC. Its protein product is CASSLEPSGPKNIQYF.

Here the CDR3 reads CASSDPQGAGYTF. The DNA of the CDR3 is TGTGCCAGCAGTGACCCGCAGGGGGCTGGCTACACCTTC. J is TRBJ1-2 and V is TRBV6-1, with 8 positions matching TRBD1. CDR1 MNHNS and CDR2 SASEGT come from the germline V gene. Trimming took 3 bases from V and 7 from J; bases not matched to a gene: 4. The CDR3 loop spans 13 amino acids.

The table lists this clonotype with a few counts. The chain links TRBV7-2 to TRBJ2-3; D call uncertain. Germline-derived CDR1 and CDR2 are SGHTA and FQGNSA. CDR3 size: 13 residues. Trimming cost V 5 bases and J 5 bases, with 11 bases left between them. CDR3 DNA sequence: TGTGCCAGCAGCCCCCGGGCGGAAGATACGCAGTATTTT. Translated, it gives CASSPRAEDTQYF. The entire variable domain, with the rest obtained from reference TRBV7-2 and TRBJ2-3, is as follows: GAGVSQSPSNKVTEKGKDVELRCDPISGHTALYWYRQSLGQGLEFLIYFQGNSAPDKSGLPSDRFSAERTGGSVSTLTIQRTQQEDSAVYLCASSPRAEDTQYFGPGTRLTVL.

The table lists this clonotype with a few counts. This chain connects TRBV19 to TRBJ2-1; a weak D match, TRBD1 (5 bases). CDR1 is LNHDA and CDR2 is SQIVND in the germline V gene (reference sequence). The germline V and J ends were trimmed by 5 bases and 2 bases, with 13 bases remaining between them. There are 15 residues in the CDR3. CDR3 bases: TGTGCCAGTAGTCGGGCAGGGTCGCCCTACAATGAGCAGTTCTTC. This encodes CASSRAGSPYNEQFF.

The CDR3: CSARDVGRVGQVPKRPYGYTF. DNA for the CDR3: TGCAGTGCTAGAGATGTTGGGAGGGTAGGACAAGTTCCCAAGAGGCCCTATGGCTACACCTTC. This chain joins TRBV20-1 and TRBJ1-2, with D perhaps matching TRBD1 (5 bases). Germline V gene data show CDR1 as DFQATT and CDR2 as SNEGSKA (reference sequence). Trimming took off 0 bases at V and 4 bases at J, with 33 bases between the two ends. The CDR3 contains 21 residues.

The table lists this clonotype with many counts. The chain combines TRBV4-2 with TRBJ2-6; 7 bases agree with TRBD2. V trimming: 0 bases; J trimming: 0 bases; junction bases outside the gene matches: 11. The CDR3 length is 20 residues. CDR1 LGHNA and CDR2 YNFKEQ come from the germline V gene. CDR3 nucleotides: TGTGCCAGCAGCCAAGATATCTTGGGAGGGGACTCCTCTGGGGCCAACGTCCTGACTTTC. Translated: CASSQDILGGDSSGANVLTF.

The sample holds many counts of this clonotype. The chain joins TRBV12-3 or TRBV12-4 to TRBJ1-1; D remains ambiguous. With 0 bases removed from V and 0 bases from J, the gap between germline ends came to 8 bases. The CDR3 has 15 amino acids. The CDR3 sequence is CASSLAPRLNTEAFF. CDR3 bases: TGTGCCAGCAGTTTAGCCCCACGACTGAACACTGAAGCTTTCTTT.

This clonotype was observed a few times. The chain is built from TRBV29-1 and TRBJ2-6; no clear D. V was clipped by 0 bases and J by 0 bases, with 6 bases between them. Per germline, CDR1 SQVTM and CDR2 ANQGSEA. The CDR3 contains 15 residues. The CDR3 region has the DNA TGCAGCGTTGAAGAAATCTACTCTGGGGCCAACGTCCTGACTTTC. Its protein product is CSVEEIYSGANVLTF.

This clonotype was seen only a few times. The chain joins TRBV28 to TRBJ2-5; TRBD1 aligns across 7 bases. The CDR3 loop spans 14 amino acids. CDR1 MDHEN and CDR2 SYDVKM come from the germline V gene. The V segment lost 4 bases and the J segment 5 bases; nucleotides outside the gene matches: 7. For the CDR3, the DNA is TGTGCCAGCAGTTCGACAGGGTTGGGGGAGACCCAGTACTTC. Translated, it gives CASSSTGLGETQYF. Full variable domain (outside the CDR3, taken from reference TRBV28 and TRBJ2-5): DVKVTQSSRYLVKRTGEKVFLECVQDMDHENMFWYRQDPGLGLRLIYFSYDVKMKEKGDIPEGYSVSREKKERFSLILESASTNQTSMYLCASSSTGLGETQYFGPGTRLLVL.

The gene calls are TRBV19 and TRBJ2-6; TRBD1 is a possible D gene (5 bases). Trimming pared 6 bases from V and 0 bases from J, leaving 12 bases between. Germline V lookup: CDR1 LNHDA, CDR2 SQIVND (reference sequence). The CDR3 is made up of 16 amino acids. CDR3 sequence reads: CASRRTTTSGANVLTF. CDR3 nucleotides: TGTGCCAGTAGAAGGACAACGACCTCTGGGGCCAACGTCCTGACTTTC.

This clonotype came up a few times. This sequence joins TRBV18 and TRBJ1-1; D is unresolved. Per the germline V gene, CDR1 is KGHSH and CDR2 is LQKENI. CDR3 length: 16 residues. Trimming took 2 bases from V and 0 from J, leaving 13 bases between them. CDR3 residues: CASSPGIPALNTEAFF. The CDR3 coding sequence is TGTGCCAGCTCACCAGGGATCCCCGCACTGAACACTGAAGCTTTCTTT.

This clonotype was seen only a few times. The chain couples TRBV14 to TRBJ2-1, with TRBD1 matching 9 bases. The CDR3 extends over 14 amino acids. With V trimmed by 4 bases and J by 6 bases, 4 bases remained unmatched. Germline V CDR1 and CDR2: SGHDN, FVKESK. DNA of the CDR3: TGTGCCAGCAGCCGCGACAGGGGGATCAATGAGCAGTTCTTC. Translating it yields CASSRDRGINEQFF.